These 27 T cell receptor beta chains were all obtained from the same sample, sequenced in a study of blood T cell repertoires in COVID-19. Using immunoSEQ multiplex PCR, the repertoire was profiled, and TCRdb retains in-frame clones only, with some absent. The repertoire includes around 350,000 clones, around 87% of them detected once, and about 3% sits in the top ten. The sample comprised peripheral blood. These receptors all stem from a human donor in a cohort sampled during active COVID-19.

The chain carries TRBV28 and TRBJ1-2; D may be TRBD1 (6 bases). CDR1 is MDHEN, CDR2 SYDVKM, per germline. CDR3 length: 13 amino acids. The germline V and J ends were trimmed by 7 bases and 7 bases, with 16 bases remaining between them. The CDR3 region has the DNA TGTGCCAGCATCTTGGGGGGGCGCGGTGGCTACACCTTC. Amino acids: CASILGGRGGYTF.

The chain links TRBV10-1 to TRBJ2-5; possibly TRBD1 for D (5 bases). The ends were cut back, 0 bases at V and 7 bases at J, with 12 bases in the middle. CDR3 length: 14 residues. Germline CDR1 and CDR2: WNHNN and SYGVQD (reference sequence). The CDR3, as DNA: TGCGCCAGCAGTGAGTCGCGGTCCACAGGGACCCAGTACTTC. Translated, it gives CASSESRSTGTQYF.

The chain carries TRBV5-1 and TRBJ2-2, with D unclear. Germline V gives CDR1 SGHRS, CDR2 YFSETQ. This CDR3 region has 12 residues. V was cut by 2 bases and J by 4 bases, with 3 bases left in between. The CDR3 region is CASSFITGELFF. The CDR3 DNA follows: TGCGCCAGCAGCTTCATCACCGGGGAGCTGTTTTTT. The whole variable domain, remainder taken from reference TRBV5-1 and TRBJ2-2, is KAGVTQTPRYLIKTRGQQVTLSCSPISGHRSVSWYQQTPGQGLQFLFEYFSETQRNKGNFPGRFSGRQFSNSRSEMNVSTLELGDSALYLCASSFITGELFFGEGSRLTVL.

The chain combines TRBV7-9 with TRBJ2-5; no definite D call. The germline CDR1 and CDR2 sequences are SEHNR and FQNEAQ (reference sequence). The CDR3 consists of 12 residues. V gave up 7 bases and J gave up 0 bases, with 6 bases separating them. In nucleotides, the CDR3 is TGTGCCAGCAACAACAACCAAGAGACCCAGTACTTC. Amino acid sequence: CASNNNQETQYF.

This clone showed up many times. The chain is built from TRBV6-1 and TRBJ1-1; D call uncertain. With 1 base removed from V and 4 bases from J, the gap between germline ends came to 4 bases. Germline lookup yields CDR1 MNHNS and CDR2 SASEGT. This CDR3 has 12 residues. The DNA for the CDR3 is TGTGCCAGCAGTGAAGTAGTCACTGAAGCTTTCTTT. Translation gives CASSEVVTEAFF.

The rearrangement uses TRBV2 and TRBJ2-7, with 13 bases aligning to TRBD2. The CDR3 has 14 residues. V was clipped by 3 bases and J by 6 bases; unmatched bases: 2. Germline V gives CDR1 SNHLY, CDR2 FYNNEI. As DNA, the CDR3 is TGTGCCAGCAGTGAGCGGACTAGCGGGAGCGAGCAGTACTTC. It codes for CASSERTSGSEQYF.

The chain carries TRBV30 and TRBJ1-2; D not certain. The V end lost 2 bases, the J end lost 8 bases, and 12 bases lay between the germline ends. Germline V gives CDR1 GTSNPN, CDR2 SVGIG (reference sequence). This CDR3 comprises 12 residues. CDR3 DNA sequence: TGTGCCTGGAGTAAACAATCGGGGGGCTACACCTTC. Translating it yields CAWSKQSGGYTF.

The chain carries TRBV27 and TRBJ2-5, with D unresolved. The CDR3 has 13 residues. Germline values: CDR1 MNHEY, CDR2 SMNVEV (reference sequence). Trimming cost V 2 bases and J 2 bases, with 6 bases left between them. In DNA form, the CDR3 reads TGTGCCAGCAGTTTACTCTCGCAAGAGACCCAGTACTTC. Translating gives CASSLLSQETQYF.

This rearrangement joins TRBV2 to TRBJ2-2, with D possibly being TRBD1 (5 bases). CDR1 and CDR2 from the germline V gene are SNHLY and FYNNEI. The CDR3 sequence is 15 residues long. Trimming shortened V by 1 base and J by 4 bases, and 10 bases separated the two germline ends. The CDR3 sequence: CASSEGRVGTGELFF. The CDR3 DNA is TGTGCCAGCAGTGAAGGCAGGGTAGGCACCGGGGAGCTGTTTTTT. Using reference TRBV2 and TRBJ2-2 for the parts outside the CDR3, the full variable domain is EPEVTQTPSHQVTQMGQEVILRCVPISNHLYFYWYRQILGQKVEFLVSFYNNEISEKSEIFDDQFSVERPDGSNFTLKIRSTKLEDSAMYFCASSEGRVGTGELFFGEGSRLTVL.

The chain is built from TRBV11-2 and TRBJ2-5, with TRBD1 matching 11 bases. The trim removed 5 bases at V and 5 bases at J, leaving 13 bases unmatched. CDR3 length equals 17 residues. Germline CDR1 reads SGHAT; CDR2 reads FQNNGV. In nucleotides, the CDR3 is TGTGCCAGCAGCCCCCGTCGAATCGGACAGGGGGCGGAGACCCAGTACTTC. It codes for CASSPRRIGQGAETQYF. Full variable domain (outside the CDR3, taken from reference TRBV11-2 and TRBJ2-5): EAGVAQSPRYKIIEKRQSVAFWCNPISGHATLYWYQQILGQGPKLLIQFQNNGVVDDSQLPKDRFSAERLKGVDSTLKIQPAKLEDSAVYLCASSPRRIGQGAETQYFGPGTRLLVL.

The chain is built from TRBV28 and TRBJ2-7; 7 bases agree with TRBD2. There are 15 residues in the CDR3. Germline CDR1 reads MDHEN; CDR2 reads SYDVKM. Trimming removed 6 bases from V and 1 base from J; junction bases left unmatched: 9. CDR3 region: CASSISSGISYEQYF. CDR3 in DNA: TGTGCCAGCAGCATTTCCAGCGGGATATCCTACGAGCAGTACTTC.

The CDR3 nucleotides read TGTGCCAGCAGCCGACAGGTATCTGGTGGAGAGACCCAGTACTTC. This gives the protein CASSRQVSGGETQYF. The chain is built from TRBV6-2 or TRBV6-3 and TRBJ2-5; a possible D gene is TRBD1 (6 bases). From germline, CDR1 is MNHEY and CDR2 SVGEGT. This CDR3 contains 15 residues. Trimming shortened V by 6 bases and J by 4 bases, and 18 bases separated the two germline ends.

This CDR3 is CASTTNDDRGNYGYTF. Written as DNA, the CDR3 is TGTGCCAGTACCACGAATGACGACAGGGGAAACTATGGCTACACCTTC. The chain has TRBV19 and TRBJ1-2; 8 bases map to TRBD1. CDR1 LNHDA and CDR2 SQIVND come from the germline V gene (reference sequence). V shed 7 bases, J shed 2 bases, and the junction held 12 bases outside the gene matches. CDR3 length: 16 residues. Full variable domain (outside the CDR3, taken from reference TRBV19 and TRBJ1-2): DGGITQSPKYLFRKEGQNVTLSCEQNLNHDAMYWYRQDPGQGLRLIYYSQIVNDFQKGDIAEGYSVSREKKESFPLTVTSAQKNPTAFYLCASTTNDDRGNYGYTFGSGTRLTVV.

The CDR3 coding sequence is TGCGCCAGCAGCTTAGGTGGGCTGGCTGGGGCCAACGTCCTGACTTTC. Its protein is CASSLGGLAGANVLTF. The V gene is TRBV5-1, the J gene TRBJ2-6; D remains ambiguous. This CDR3 spans 16 amino acids. The germline V and J ends were trimmed by 2 bases and 2 bases, with 11 bases remaining between them. Germline V gene sequence: CDR1 SGHRS, CDR2 YFSETQ.

The chain employs TRBV6-4 and TRBJ1-1, with a tentative D call TRBD1 (5 bases). Germline lookup yields CDR1 MRHNA and CDR2 SNTAGT. Trimming took 3 bases from V and 3 from J, leaving 8 bases between them. This CDR3 comprises 13 residues. The CDR3 is CASSERGDTEAFF. CDR3 DNA sequence: TGTGCCAGCAGTGAACGGGGGGACACTGAAGCTTTCTTT.

The rearrangement uses TRBV7-9 and TRBJ2-2; no firm D call. The CDR3 spans 13 residues. Germline V lookup: CDR1 SEHNR, CDR2 FQNEAQ (reference sequence). Trimming took 5 bases from V and 0 from J, leaving 4 bases between them. The DNA for the CDR3 is TGTGCCAGCAGCGGGCCGAACACCGGGGAGCTGTTTTTT. Translation: CASSGPNTGELFF.

The rearrangement joins TRBV7-3 to TRBJ2-3; 7 bases are a match to TRBD2. V dropped 5 bases and J dropped 6; count of bases not matched to a gene: 2. Germline CDR1 is SGHTA and CDR2 is FQGTGA. The CDR3 contains 12 residues. CDR3 in amino acids: CASSGGGDTQYF. The CDR3, as DNA: TGTGCCAGCAGCGGGGGAGGGGATACGCAGTATTTT.

This chain links TRBV2 with TRBJ2-7, with 7 bases identical to TRBD2. From germline, CDR1 is SNHLY and CDR2 FYNNEI. This CDR3 has 14 residues. Trimming cost V 8 bases and J 3 bases; bases outside gene matches: 10. The CDR3 bases are TGTGCCAGCGTCGCGGGAGAAAGGGTCTACGAGCAGTACTTC. Amino acids: CASVAGERVYEQYF.

The gene calls are TRBV19 and TRBJ1-3; 9 bases are shared with TRBD1. After removal of 6 bases from V and 15 bases from J, the junction contained 15 bases not matched to a gene. CDR1 and CDR2 from the germline V gene are LNHDA and SQIVND (reference sequence). This CDR3 is 14 amino acids long. CDR3 region: CASSNPGTGLKKYF. In nucleotides, the CDR3 is TGTGCCAGTAGCAATCCCGGGACAGGGTTGAAGAAATATTTT.

The gene calls are TRBV29-1 and TRBJ2-1, with 9 positions matching TRBD2. Trimming at V came to 4 bases and at J to 1 base, leaving 8 bases not matched to a gene. The V gene's germline CDR1 is SQVTM and CDR2 ANQGSEA. The CDR3 spans 16 residues. The CDR3 here is CSVAGASGASYNEQFF. The CDR3 nucleotides are TGCAGCGTTGCGGGGGCTAGCGGGGCTTCCTACAATGAGCAGTTCTTC.

This rearrangement joins TRBV4-1 to TRBJ1-3; D call uncertain. This CDR3 has 16 amino acids. In germline, CDR1 is MGHRA, CDR2 YSYEKL. V was shortened by 10 bases and J by 4 bases, with 23 bases between the two germline ends. The CDR3 DNA is TGCGCCACTACCCAGAACTGGCAGGATCTCGGAAACACCATATATTTT. The encoded protein is CATTQNWQDLGNTIYF.

There are a few counts of this clone. The gene calls are TRBV15 and TRBJ1-4; D might be TRBD1 (6 bases). The V gene lost 6 bases and the J gene lost 4 bases, with 24 bases spanning the gap. Germline assignment: CDR1 LNHNV and CDR2 YYDKDF (reference sequence). The CDR3 length is 18 residues. CDR3 coding DNA: TGTGCCACCAGGTCGGCCAGGGGTTCCATTAGGGATAATGAAAAACTGTTTTTT. It specifies CATRSARGSIRDNEKLFF.

The gene calls are TRBV5-1 and TRBJ2-2, with D possibly being TRBD2 (6 bases). Trimming took off 4 bases at V and 6 bases at J, with 16 bases between the two ends. The CDR3 consists of 15 residues. CDR1 is SGHRS and CDR2 is YFSETQ in the germline V gene. CDR3 sequence reads: CASSPGVGDSGELFF. The CDR3 DNA reads TGCGCCAGCAGCCCTGGTGTTGGGGACTCCGGGGAGCTGTTTTTT.

The rearrangement links TRBV6-1 to TRBJ2-7; 10 bases line up with TRBD1. This CDR3 spans 16 amino acids. Germline V gene data show CDR1 as MNHNS and CDR2 as SASEGT. Unmatched junction bases numbered 10, after V lost 0 bases and J lost 8 bases. The CDR3 bases are TGTGCCAGCAGTGAAGCGCCGGGACAGGGGTTTAGGAAGCAGTACTTC. Translated: CASSEAPGQGFRKQYF.

The chain has TRBV30 and TRBJ2-3; maybe TRBD2 (6 bases). V was trimmed by 2 bases and J by 1 base, leaving 13 bases between them. The CDR3 is 15 amino acids. From germline, CDR1 is GTSNPN and CDR2 SVGIG (reference sequence). CDR3 sequence reads: CAWSMGGGGTDTQYF. The CDR3 region has the DNA TGTGCCTGGAGTATGGGCGGCGGGGGCACAGATACGCAGTATTTT.

V usage is TRBV5-1 and J usage is TRBJ2-3, with 7 bases lining up with TRBD2. Germline V lookup: CDR1 SGHRS, CDR2 YFSETQ. The CDR3 covers 15 residues. V lost 4 bases, J lost 1 base, and 6 bases stayed unmatched. The CDR3 spells CASSVSTSGTDTQYF. The CDR3 nucleotides are TGCGCCAGCAGCGTGAGTACTAGCGGCACAGATACGCAGTATTTT.

As regards this clone: Other DNA sequences within the sample encode an identical CDR3. This chain connects TRBV5-1 to TRBJ2-1; TRBD1 matches at 8 bases. In germline, CDR1 is SGHRS, CDR2 YFSETQ. The CDR3 runs to 15 residues. V trimming: 0 bases; J trimming: 4 bases; junction bases outside the gene matches: 3. The chain's CDR3 is CASSLAQGAYNEQFF. As DNA, the CDR3 is TGCGCCAGCAGCTTGGCGCAGGGGGCGTACAATGAGCAGTTCTTC.